These 27 T cell receptor beta chains were sequenced from one sample in a study of response to subunit inactivated influenza vaccine. TCRdb independently ran MiXCR on the RT-PCR reads; one entry per CDR3 protein. Among fewer than 400,000 distinct CDR3 sequences listed, 21% were seen once. The specimen was PBMCs from blood, collected 21 months after vaccination. These receptors all come from a man between 50 and 70 years old who received an inactivated influenza vaccine.

The J gene is TRBJ1-5, the V gene TRBV7-2; D gene uncertain. Trimming took 0 bases from V and 6 from J, leaving 6 bases between them. The germline gives CDR1 SGHTA, CDR2 FQGNSA. This CDR3 region has 13 residues. The CDR3 DNA sequence: TGTGCCAGCAGCTTAGCCTTTGGTCAGCCCCAGCATTTT. It yields the protein CASSLAFGQPQHF.

The chain is built from TRBV4-3 and TRBJ2-1; 10 positions agree with TRBD2. From germline, CDR1 is LGHNA and CDR2 YSLEER. This CDR3 region has 19 residues. After removal of 2 bases from V and 0 bases from J, the junction contained 10 bases not matched to a gene. CDR3 coding DNA: TGCGCCAGCAGCCAACCCAGTAGTTTAGCGGGAGGCTCCTACAATGAGCAGTTCTTC. Translation gives CASSQPSSLAGGSYNEQFF.

This clonotype was detected only a few times. This chain links TRBV7-6 with TRBJ1-1, with a possible D match to TRBD1 (5 bases). The CDR3 loop spans 13 amino acids. The ends were cut back, 6 bases at V and 5 bases at J, with 13 bases in the middle. Germline lookup yields CDR1 SGHVS and CDR2 FNYEAQ. The CDR3, as DNA: TGTGCCAGCAGACTCGGGGCAGGGACTGAAGCTTTCTTT. It encodes CASRLGAGTEAFF.

The gene calls are TRBV20-1 and TRBJ2-7; TRBD1 matches at 7 bases. J gave up 5 bases and V 7 bases, and 11 bases lay outside the gene matches. The CDR3 has 13 amino acids. Germline loops: CDR1 DFQATT, CDR2 SNEGSKA (reference sequence). The CDR3 nucleotides read TGCAGTGTCATGGACAGGATCGGCCACGAGCAGTACTTC. It is translated as CSVMDRIGHEQYF.

This clonotype was counted only a few times. CDR3 loop: CSASGRIYNEQFF. As DNA, the CDR3 is TGCAGTGCTAGCGGGAGGATCTACAATGAGCAGTTCTTC. The chain combines TRBV20-1 with TRBJ2-1; 7 bases fit TRBD2. Trimming cost V 3 bases and J 3 bases; bases outside gene matches: 2. The CDR3 contains 13 residues. Germline-derived CDR1 and CDR2 are DFQATT and SNEGSKA (reference sequence).

The rearrangement links TRBV7-2 to TRBJ2-2; D is tentatively TRBD1 or TRBD2 (5 bases each). The germline V gene has CDR1 SGHTA and CDR2 FQGNSA. The V gene lost 6 bases and the J gene lost 1 base, with 12 bases spanning the gap. CDR3 length: 15 residues. The CDR3 DNA reads as TGTGCCAGCAGGAGGGTCCAGGGGAACACCGGGGAGCTGTTTTTT. Amino acid sequence: CASRRVQGNTGELFF.

The rearrangement joins TRBV2 to TRBJ2-7; TRBD1 aligns across 11 bases. The junction had 9 bases not matched to a gene; V was cut back by 6 bases and J by 11 bases. The CDR3 totals 13 residues. The germline V gene encodes CDR1 SNHLY and CDR2 FYNNEI. The CDR3 sequence is CASSTGQGDSKYF. The CDR3 DNA reads as TGTGCCAGCAGCACGGGACAGGGGGATTCGAAGTACTTC.

The sample holds a few counts of this clonotype. The chain joins TRBV7-2 to TRBJ2-4, with D possibly TRBD1 on 5 matching bases. The ends were cut back, 0 bases at V and 0 bases at J, with 9 bases in the middle. The CDR3 has 16 amino acids. CDR1 is SGHTA and CDR2 is FQGNSA in the germline V gene. CDR3 DNA sequence: TGTGCCAGCAGCTTAGCAGGGGCCATAGCCAAAAACATTCAGTACTTC. This encodes CASSLAGAIAKNIQYF.

The rearrangement uses TRBV7-3 and TRBJ2-3; D unresolved. The germline V gene encodes CDR1 SGHTA and CDR2 FQGTGA. The germline V and J ends were trimmed by 1 base and 6 bases, with 14 bases remaining between them. The CDR3 length is 15 residues. CDR3 in DNA: TGTGCCAGCAGCTTAAGTCCTGCCGGTTTCGATACGCAGTATTTT. Its translation is CASSLSPAGFDTQYF.

This clonotype has just a few counts. This sequence joins TRBV4-2 and TRBJ2-2; 10 nucleotides match TRBD1. This CDR3 is 15 amino acids long. J lost 4 bases, V lost 4 bases, and 3 bases had no gene match. Germline V gene lookup returns CDR1 LGHNA and CDR2 YNFKEQ. The CDR3: CASSLGDRGTGELFF. CDR3 in DNA: TGTGCCAGCAGCCTAGGGGACAGGGGCACCGGGGAGCTGTTTTTT.

The chain combines TRBV18 with TRBJ2-2; TRBD2 agrees at 11 bases. The J segment lost 1 base and the V segment lost 3 bases, leaving 1 base of the junction unmatched. CDR3 length: 16 amino acids. Germline-derived CDR1 and CDR2 are KGHSH and LQKENI. The CDR3 coding sequence is TGTGCCAGCTCACCGGGACTAGCGGTGAACACCGGGGAGCTGTTTTTT. Translating it yields CASSPGLAVNTGELFF. The variable domain in full, completed from reference TRBV18 and TRBJ2-2, reads NAGVMQNPRHLVRRRGQEARLRCSPMKGHSHVYWYRQLPEEGLKFMVYLQKENIIDESGMPKERFSAEFPKEGPSILRIQQVVRGDSAAYFCASSPGLAVNTGELFFGEGSRLTVL.

This clonotype was detected only a few times. This chain links TRBV2 with TRBJ2-1; D might be TRBD1 (6 bases). Germline-derived CDR1 and CDR2 are SNHLY and FYNNEI. V lost 10 bases, J lost 5 bases, and 18 bases lay in between. The length of the CDR3 is 14 residues. The CDR3 DNA sequence: TGTGCCACCGGAGGAGTGGACAGTGACAATGAGCAGTTCTTC. Residues: CATGGVDSDNEQFF.

This clonotype was observed a handful of times. The J gene is TRBJ1-1, the V gene TRBV3-1; possible D gene TRBD1, 6 bases. Trimming took 4 bases from V and 10 from J, leaving 19 bases between them. CDR3 length: 14 residues. CDR1 and CDR2 from the germline V gene are LGHDT and YNNKEL (reference sequence). CDR3 region: CASSPRFGGQGAFF. As DNA, the CDR3 is TGTGCCAGCAGCCCGCGGTTCGGGGGACAAGGAGCTTTCTTT.

The chain couples TRBV5-5 to TRBJ2-3; the D is unclear. This CDR3 contains 12 residues. V dropped 6 bases and J dropped 2 bases, with 7 bases sitting between them. Looked up from germline, CDR1 is SGHKS and CDR2 is YYEKEE (reference sequence). CDR3 loop: CASTGITDTQYF. The CDR3 region has the DNA TGTGCCAGCACCGGAATCACAGATACGCAGTATTTT. The full variable domain, completed using reference TRBV5-5 and TRBJ2-3, is DAGVTQSPTHLIKTRGQQVTLRCSPISGHKSVSWYQQVLGQGPQFIFQYYEKEERGRGNFPDRFSARQFPNYSSELNVNALLLGDSALYLCASTGITDTQYFGPGTRLTVL.

This clonotype was recorded at least ten times. The genes are TRBV28 and TRBJ2-7; D not certain. The CDR3 covers 13 residues. The germline gives CDR1 MDHEN, CDR2 SYDVKM. V dropped 2 bases and J dropped 13 bases, with 18 bases sitting between them. The CDR3 is CASSLPENSRLYF. CDR3 coding DNA: TGTGCCAGCAGTTTACCGGAGAACAGCCGGTTATACTTC.

This clonotype was seen a few times. The chain couples TRBV20-1 to TRBJ1-3, with D tentatively TRBD1 (6 bases). The CDR3 extends over 16 amino acids. V was clipped by 4 bases and J by 0 bases, with 16 bases between them. Germline assignment: CDR1 DFQATT and CDR2 SNEGSKA (reference sequence). CDR3 nucleotides: TGCAGTGCTATCTCGGCTGGGGGCCCCTCTGGAAACACCATATATTTT. Translation gives CSAISAGGPSGNTIYF.

V is TRBV5-1 and J is TRBJ2-5; D uncertain. V was cut by 0 bases and J by 5 bases, with 8 bases left in between. Germline values: CDR1 SGHRS, CDR2 YFSETQ. The CDR3 consists of 13 residues. In DNA form, the CDR3 reads TGCGCCAGCAGCTTGGCGCCCGGCGAGACCCAGTACTTC. It is translated as CASSLAPGETQYF.

This clonotype was seen a handful of times. V and J are TRBV6-2 or TRBV6-3 and TRBJ1-2; the D gene is possibly TRBD1 (5 bases). In germline, CDR1 is MNHEY, CDR2 SVGEGT. There are 14 residues in the CDR3. With 4 bases removed from V and 4 bases from J, the gap between germline ends came to 13 bases. The CDR3 DNA reads as TGTGCCAGCAGTTCCCGAGACAGAACCTATGGCTACACCTTC. Translation: CASSSRDRTYGYTF.

The V call is TRBV11-2, the J call TRBJ2-7, with 13 bases matching TRBD2. The CDR3 has 14 amino acids. Unmatched junction bases numbered 9, after V lost 5 bases and J lost 11 bases. The germline gives CDR1 SGHAT, CDR2 FQNNGV. The CDR3 region has the DNA TGTGCCAGCAGCCCGGGACTAGCGGGGCCTCGAGAGTACTTC. Encoded protein: CASSPGLAGPREYF.

This clonotype was detected only a few times. V is TRBV20-1 and J is TRBJ2-1, with TRBD2 identical over 8 bases. V shed 8 bases and J 3 bases; nucleotides not matched to a gene: 9. Germline V lookup: CDR1 DFQATT, CDR2 SNEGSKA (reference sequence). CDR3 size: 14 residues. For the CDR3, the DNA is TGCAGTTCTCGGCGGCTAGCGGGCTACAATGAGCAGTTCTTC. Its translation is CSSRRLAGYNEQFF.

On this clonotype itself: One end of the junction does not line up with germline, which may come from a read error. The rearrangement joins TRBV6-1 to TRBJ1-1; the match to TRBD1 covers 7 bases. From germline, CDR1 is MNHNS and CDR2 SASEGT. The CDR3 has 14 residues. CDR3 coding DNA: TGTGCCAGCAGTAGATCGGACAGGAACACTGAAGCTTTATTT. Translation gives CASSRSDRNTEALF.

DNA for the CDR3: TGTGCCAGCAGTTTGGACAGGGGTATCCACGAGCAGTACTTC. This codes for CASSLDRGIHEQYF. J is TRBJ2-7 and V is TRBV6-5; TRBD1 matches at 9 bases. The germline CDR1 and CDR2 sequences are MNHEY and SVGAGI. The CDR3 covers 14 residues. The ends lost 4 bases at V and 5 bases at J; junction bases unmatched: 6.

The chain uses TRBV4-3 and TRBJ1-5; D might be TRBD1 (6 bases). This CDR3 is 15 amino acids long. The germline CDR1 and CDR2 sequences are LGHNA and YSLEER. V shed 7 bases and J shed 4 bases, with 17 bases lying between them. The CDR3 region has the DNA TGCGCCAGCACCCCCCTGATGGGGGCAAATCAGCCCCAGCATTTT. Its protein product is CASTPLMGANQPQHF.

DNA of the CDR3: TGTGCCAGCAGCGCATTCTACAATGAGCAGTTCTTC. Its translation: CASSAFYNEQFF. The J gene is TRBJ2-1, the V gene TRBV7-2; D is unclear. V lost 5 bases and J 3 bases, leaving 5 bases between the germline ends. The CDR3 contains 12 residues. Per the germline V gene, CDR1 is SGHTA and CDR2 is FQGNSA. The entire variable domain, with the rest obtained from reference TRBV7-2 and TRBJ2-1, is as follows: GAGVSQSPSNKVTEKGKDVELRCDPISGHTALYWYRQSLGQGLEFLIYFQGNSAPDKSGLPSDRFSAERTGGSVSTLTIQRTQQEDSAVYLCASSAFYNEQFFGPGTRLTVL.

This clonotype was seen a few times. The chain joins TRBV20-1 to TRBJ1-6, with TRBD1 matching over 9 bases. Germline V lookup: CDR1 DFQATT, CDR2 SNEGSKA (reference sequence). J was trimmed by 7 bases and V by 4 bases; bases with no gene match: 11. The CDR3 is made up of 16 amino acids. CDR3 DNA: TGCAGTGCTACTCCTTTGGGACAGGGAGGAAATTCACCCCTCCACTTT. This codes for CSATPLGQGGNSPLHF.

The V call is TRBV6-2 or TRBV6-3, the J call TRBJ1-1; 7 bases agree with TRBD1. CDR1 is MNHEY, CDR2 SVGEGT, per germline. V was pared by 5 bases and J by 6 bases, with 15 bases of the junction left unmatched. The CDR3 loop spans 16 amino acids. The CDR3 DNA follows: TGTGCCAGCAGTCCCCAGACAGGGCGGTTGGGGGCTGAAGCTTTCTTT. Amino acids: CASSPQTGRLGAEAFF.

V gene TRBV2 combines with J gene TRBJ2-7; 10 bases fit TRBD2. After removal of 6 bases from V and 2 bases from J, the junction contained 7 bases not matched to a gene. There are 15 residues in the CDR3. CDR1 and CDR2 (germline): SNHLY, FYNNEI. CDR3 nucleotide sequence: TGTGCCAGCAGGGAAACCGGGACTAGCGCCTACGAGCAGTACTTC. This translates into CASRETGTSAYEQYF.